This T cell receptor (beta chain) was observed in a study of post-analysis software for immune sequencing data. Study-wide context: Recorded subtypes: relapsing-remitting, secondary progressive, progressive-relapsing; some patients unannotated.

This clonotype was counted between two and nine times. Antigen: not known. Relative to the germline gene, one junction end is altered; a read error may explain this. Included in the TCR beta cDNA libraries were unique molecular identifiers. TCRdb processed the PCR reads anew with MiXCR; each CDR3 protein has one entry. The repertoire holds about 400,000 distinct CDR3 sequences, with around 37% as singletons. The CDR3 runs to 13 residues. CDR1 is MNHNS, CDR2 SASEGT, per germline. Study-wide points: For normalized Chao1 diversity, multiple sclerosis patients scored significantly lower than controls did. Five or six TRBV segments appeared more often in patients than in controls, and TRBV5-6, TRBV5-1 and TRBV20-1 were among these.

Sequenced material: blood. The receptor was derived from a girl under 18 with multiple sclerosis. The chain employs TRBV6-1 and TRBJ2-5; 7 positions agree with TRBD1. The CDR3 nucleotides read TGTGCCTGCAGATGGGGACAGCAAGAGACCCAGTACTTC. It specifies CACRWGQQETQYF.